This T cell receptor beta chain appears in the sequencing data of a study of CD8 T cells in Susac syndrome. A word on this clonotype: The antigen remains unidentified.

Study-wide results and caveats: The authors acknowledged that their TCR sequencing and HLA analysis involved a relatively small number of individuals.

Random hexamers served to reverse transcribe roughly 0.45 to 1 ug RNA. The method of amplification for TCR beta CDR3 was immunoSEQ multiplex PCR, covering 54 Vbeta and 13 Jbeta. MiXCR, applied by TCRdb to the immunoSEQ multiplex PCR reads, yields one record per CDR3 protein. The table lists about 85,000 distinct CDR3 sequences, around 94% of them singletons. CD8+ and CD4+ T cells from blood underwent TCR beta sequencing. TEMRA cells were FACS-enriched, with CD8+ and CD4+ T cells isolated negatively. V lost 3 bases to trimming and J lost 4 bases; unmatched junction nucleotides: 7. The CDR3 is 16 residues long.

This chain connects TRBV12-3 or TRBV12-4 to TRBJ2-3; 10 bases agree with TRBD2. The sample consisted of CD8+ T cells from PBMCs. This TCR derives from a human donor in good health. The CDR3: CASSFEALAGADTQYF. The CDR3 nucleotides are TGTGCCAGCAGTTTCGAAGCGCTAGCGGGGGCAGATACGCAGTATTTT.